The rows below give T cell receptor beta chains drawn from one sample of a study of technical replicates of blood from several donors. Using immunoSEQ multiplex PCR, the repertoire was profiled, and TCRdb retains in-frame clones only, with some absent. This sample has thousands of clones, with roughly nine tenths found just once. Sequenced sample: PBMCs. The receptors derive from a human donor in good health. CDR3s include the opening cysteine and the closing phenylalanine or tryptophan. Fields, in order: CDR3 protein, CDR3 DNA, CDR3 length, V gene, D gene, J gene, clone size. D genes are given only for firm matches. Where a row states a size, it is once, few, many or the class of an expanded clone; other rows omit it.

cdr3_aa: CSVSAAASYEQYF
cdr3_nt: TGCAGCGTGTCGGCTGCGGCCTCCTACGAGCAGTACTTC
cdr3_length: 13
v_call: TRBV29-1
d_call: -
j_call: TRBJ2-7
clone_size: -

cdr3_aa: CSVSTSGVNEQFF
cdr3_nt: TGCAGCGTCTCAACTAGCGGAGTCAATGAGCAGTTCTTC
cdr3_length: 13
v_call: TRBV29-1
d_call: TRBD2
j_call: TRBJ2-1
clone_size: -

cdr3_aa: CASTPSSGTYEQYF
cdr3_nt: TGTGCCAGCACCCCATCTTCGGGGACCTACGAGCAGTACTTC
cdr3_length: 14
v_call: TRBV6-5
d_call: -
j_call: TRBJ2-7
clone_size: -

cdr3_aa: CASSTGEGTEAFF
cdr3_nt: TGCGCCAGCAGCACGGGGGAGGGGACTGAAGCTTTCTTT
cdr3_length: 13
v_call: TRBV5-1
d_call: -
j_call: TRBJ1-1
clone_size: -

cdr3_aa: CASSSLAGGPHEQYF
cdr3_nt: TGTGCCAGCAGTTCACTAGCGGGAGGGCCCCACGAGCAGTACTTC
cdr3_length: 15
v_call: TRBV28
d_call: TRBD2
j_call: TRBJ2-7
clone_size: -

cdr3_aa: CASTNSPPPTGSEQYF
cdr3_nt: TGTGCCAGCACTAACTCTCCCCCGCCGACAGGAAGCGAGCAGTACTTC
cdr3_length: 16
v_call: TRBV6-5
d_call: -
j_call: TRBJ2-7
clone_size: -

cdr3_aa: CASSLLASAGQGLVLENTEAFF
cdr3_nt: TGTGCCAGCAGTTTATTAGCTTCGGCGGGACAGGGGTTGGTTTTGGAGAACACTGAAGCTTTCTTT
cdr3_length: 22
v_call: TRBV28
d_call: TRBD1
j_call: TRBJ1-1
clone_size: -

cdr3_aa: CSGARELGYNEQFF
cdr3_nt: TGCAGCGGGGCTCGGGAGTTGGGGTACAATGAGCAGTTCTTC
cdr3_length: 14
v_call: TRBV29-1
d_call: -
j_call: TRBJ2-1
clone_size: -

cdr3_aa: CASSAGTSGTYEQFF
cdr3_nt: TGTGCCAGCAGCGCCGGGACTAGCGGGACTTACGAGCAGTTCTTC
cdr3_length: 15
v_call: TRBV6-4
d_call: TRBD2
j_call: TRBJ2-1
clone_size: -

cdr3_aa: CASREGGSNEKLFF
cdr3_nt: TGTGCCAGCAGGGAGGGCGGGTCTAATGAAAAACTGTTTTTT
cdr3_length: 14
v_call: TRBV7-2
d_call: -
j_call: TRBJ1-4
clone_size: -

cdr3_aa: CASSYRPRGRTEAFF
cdr3_nt: TGTGCCAGCAGTTACCGCCCCAGGGGGCGAACTGAAGCTTTCTTT
cdr3_length: 15
v_call: TRBV6-5
d_call: TRBD1
j_call: TRBJ1-1
clone_size: -

cdr3_aa: CASSLGTTNTGELFF
cdr3_nt: TGTGCCAGCAGTCTCGGGACAACGAACACCGGGGAGCTGTTTTTT
cdr3_length: 15
v_call: TRBV2
d_call: -
j_call: TRBJ2-2
clone_size: -

cdr3_aa: CASSYSHGTYEQYF
cdr3_nt: TGTGCCAGCAGTTACTCCCACGGGACCTACGAGCAGTACTTC
cdr3_length: 14
v_call: TRBV6-5
d_call: -
j_call: TRBJ2-7
clone_size: -

cdr3_aa: CASSHGARGETQYF
cdr3_nt: TGTGCCAGCAGCCACGGTGCGCGGGGAGAGACCCAGTACTTC
cdr3_length: 14
v_call: TRBV7-8
d_call: -
j_call: TRBJ2-5
clone_size: -

cdr3_aa: CASSPSGQVSYEQYF
cdr3_nt: TGTGCCAGCAGTCCCTCGGGACAGGTTTCCTACGAGCAGTACTTC
cdr3_length: 15
v_call: TRBV6-5
d_call: TRBD1
j_call: TRBJ2-7
clone_size: -

cdr3_aa: CASSPYPQGGNTEAFF
cdr3_nt: TGTGCCAGCTCACCATATCCCCAGGGCGGCAACACTGAAGCTTTCTTT
cdr3_length: 16
v_call: TRBV18
d_call: -
j_call: TRBJ1-1
clone_size: -

cdr3_aa: CASSLEGAGGATIQPQHF
cdr3_nt: TGTGCCAGCAGCTTGGAGGGGGCCGGGGGGGCGACGATTCAGCCCCAGCATTTT
cdr3_length: 18
v_call: TRBV5-5
d_call: TRBD1
j_call: TRBJ1-5
clone_size: -

cdr3_aa: CASSPRTDPGETQYF
cdr3_nt: TGCGCCAGCAGCCCCCGGACAGATCCGGGAGAGACCCAGTACTTC
cdr3_length: 15
v_call: TRBV5-1
d_call: -
j_call: TRBJ2-5
clone_size: -

cdr3_aa: CASRQSMGRGRDYGYTF
cdr3_nt: TGTGCCAGCAGGCAGTCGATGGGGAGGGGCCGGGACTATGGCTACACCTTC
cdr3_length: 17
v_call: TRBV25-1
d_call: -
j_call: TRBJ1-2
clone_size: once

cdr3_aa: CASSESATGGEQYF
cdr3_nt: TGTGCCAGCAGTGAAAGCGCGACAGGGGGCGAGCAGTACTTC
cdr3_length: 14
v_call: TRBV6-1
d_call: TRBD1
j_call: TRBJ2-7
clone_size: -

cdr3_aa: CASSGSQPSRRARQPQHF
cdr3_nt: TGTGCCAGCAGTGGATCACAACCCTCACGGAGGGCACGACAGCCCCAGCATTTT
cdr3_length: 18
v_call: TRBV2
d_call: -
j_call: TRBJ1-5
clone_size: -

cdr3_aa: CASMGAWRQPQHF
cdr3_nt: TGTGCCAGCATGGGGGCCTGGCGTCAGCCCCAGCATTTT
cdr3_length: 13
v_call: TRBV28
d_call: -
j_call: TRBJ1-5
clone_size: -

cdr3_aa: CASSLPPDRGRETQYF
cdr3_nt: TGTGCCAGCAGTCTCCCGCCGGACAGGGGCCGGGAGACCCAGTACTTC
cdr3_length: 16
v_call: TRBV5-6
d_call: TRBD1
j_call: TRBJ2-5
clone_size: -

cdr3_aa: CASSSTPGTSGEQFF
cdr3_nt: TGTGCCAGCAGCTCCACCCCCGGGACTAGCGGCGAGCAGTTCTTC
cdr3_length: 15
v_call: TRBV7-9
d_call: TRBD2
j_call: TRBJ2-1
clone_size: -

cdr3_aa: CASSIGLAGSYNEQFF
cdr3_nt: TGTGCCAGCAGCATTGGACTAGCGGGAAGCTACAATGAGCAGTTCTTC
cdr3_length: 16
v_call: TRBV9
d_call: TRBD2
j_call: TRBJ2-1
clone_size: -

cdr3_aa: CASSLEPRASGRRETQYF
cdr3_nt: TGTGCCAGCAGCTTGGAACCGCGCGCTAGCGGGAGGAGGGAGACCCAGTACTTC
cdr3_length: 18
v_call: TRBV5-4
d_call: TRBD2
j_call: TRBJ2-5
clone_size: -

cdr3_aa: CASSFQHGSDTQYF
cdr3_nt: TGTGCCAGCAGCTTCCAGCACGGGTCAGATACGCAGTATTTT
cdr3_length: 14
v_call: TRBV7-3
d_call: -
j_call: TRBJ2-3
clone_size: -

cdr3_aa: CASRTGQASYEQYF
cdr3_nt: TGTGCCAGCAGAACGGGACAGGCTTCCTACGAGCAGTACTTC
cdr3_length: 14
v_call: TRBV28
d_call: TRBD1
j_call: TRBJ2-7
clone_size: -

cdr3_aa: CASSLTGGVNQPQHF
cdr3_nt: TGTGCCAGCAGCCTAACAGGGGGGGTAAATCAGCCCCAGCATTTT
cdr3_length: 15
v_call: TRBV9
d_call: TRBD1
j_call: TRBJ1-5
clone_size: -

cdr3_aa: CASSPGGTGTGNTIYF
cdr3_nt: TGTGCCAGCAGCCCCGGGGGGACAGGAACTGGAAACACCATATATTTT
cdr3_length: 16
v_call: TRBV7-3
d_call: TRBD1
j_call: TRBJ1-3
clone_size: -

cdr3_aa: CASSDRGSTGELFF
cdr3_nt: TGTGCCAGCAGCGACAGGGGGTCCACCGGGGAGCTGTTTTTT
cdr3_length: 14
v_call: TRBV11-3
d_call: TRBD1
j_call: TRBJ2-2
clone_size: -

cdr3_aa: CASSLGSGKQTYEQYF
cdr3_nt: TGCGCCAGCAGCTTGGGATCGGGTAAACAAACCTACGAGCAGTACTTC
cdr3_length: 16
v_call: TRBV5-1
d_call: -
j_call: TRBJ2-7
clone_size: -

cdr3_aa: CASRLEVRGLAGLSSYEQYF
cdr3_nt: TGTGCAAGTCGCTTAGAAGTGCGGGGACTAGCGGGCTTAAGCTCCTACGAGCAGTACTTC
cdr3_length: 20
v_call: TRBV12-2
d_call: -
j_call: TRBJ2-7
clone_size: -

cdr3_aa: CASTVPGVLYGYTF
cdr3_nt: TGTGCCAGCACCGTTCCGGGAGTTCTCTATGGCTACACCTTC
cdr3_length: 14
v_call: TRBV19
d_call: -
j_call: TRBJ1-2
clone_size: once

cdr3_aa: CASSLRPGGFGTEAFF
cdr3_nt: TGCGCCAGCAGCTTGAGGCCAGGGGGGTTTGGCACTGAAGCTTTCTTT
cdr3_length: 16
v_call: TRBV5-1
d_call: TRBD1
j_call: TRBJ1-1
clone_size: -

cdr3_aa: CAWSRRGTGGAGQYF
cdr3_nt: TGTGCCTGGAGTAGGAGAGGGACAGGGGGCGCCGGGCAGTACTTC
cdr3_length: 15
v_call: TRBV30
d_call: TRBD1
j_call: TRBJ2-7
clone_size: -

cdr3_aa: CASSEAGDTGELFF
cdr3_nt: TGTGCCAGCAGTGAAGCGGGGGACACCGGGGAGCTGTTTTTT
cdr3_length: 14
v_call: TRBV6-4
d_call: TRBD2
j_call: TRBJ2-2
clone_size: few

cdr3_aa: CASSRGQEETDTQYF
cdr3_nt: TGCGCCAGCAGCAGGGGACAGGAAGAAACAGATACGCAGTATTTT
cdr3_length: 15
v_call: TRBV5-1
d_call: TRBD1
j_call: TRBJ2-3
clone_size: once

cdr3_aa: CAARRLADLYNEQFF
cdr3_nt: TGTGCCGCGAGGAGGCTAGCGGACCTCTACAATGAGCAGTTCTTC
cdr3_length: 15
v_call: TRBV6-1
d_call: TRBD2
j_call: TRBJ2-1
clone_size: once

cdr3_aa: CAWSSGTLAEKLFF
cdr3_nt: TGTGCCTGGAGTTCAGGGACATTAGCTGAAAAACTGTTTTTT
cdr3_length: 14
v_call: TRBV30
d_call: -
j_call: TRBJ1-4
clone_size: -

cdr3_aa: CASSESGLRTDQPQHF
cdr3_nt: TGTGCCAGCAGTGAATCCGGATTGCGGACTGATCAGCCCCAGCATTTT
cdr3_length: 16
v_call: TRBV25-1
d_call: -
j_call: TRBJ1-5
clone_size: -

cdr3_aa: CAWSVQGDQPQHF
cdr3_nt: TGTGCCTGGAGTGTACAGGGTGACCAGCCCCAGCATTTT
cdr3_length: 13
v_call: TRBV30
d_call: -
j_call: TRBJ1-5
clone_size: -

cdr3_aa: CASSLTGENTEAFF
cdr3_nt: TGTGCCAGCAGCCTGACAGGCGAGAACACTGAAGCTTTCTTT
cdr3_length: 14
v_call: TRBV6-5
d_call: -
j_call: TRBJ1-1
clone_size: -

cdr3_aa: CAWSPKGLAGGDTQYF
cdr3_nt: TGTGCCTGGAGCCCCAAGGGACTAGCGGGAGGAGATACGCAGTATTTT
cdr3_length: 16
v_call: TRBV30
d_call: TRBD2
j_call: TRBJ2-3
clone_size: once

cdr3_aa: CASSELAGVTDTQYF
cdr3_nt: TGTGCCAGCAGTGAACTAGCGGGAGTGACAGATACGCAGTATTTT
cdr3_length: 15
v_call: TRBV2
d_call: TRBD2
j_call: TRBJ2-3
clone_size: -

cdr3_aa: CASSPSAGGADTQYF
cdr3_nt: TGCGCCAGCAGCCCCTCAGCGGGAGGAGCAGATACGCAGTATTTT
cdr3_length: 15
v_call: TRBV5-1
d_call: TRBD2
j_call: TRBJ2-3
clone_size: -

cdr3_aa: CASSEQGNEKLFF
cdr3_nt: TGCGCCAGCAGCGAGCAGGGGAATGAAAAACTGTTTTTT
cdr3_length: 13
v_call: TRBV5-1
d_call: -
j_call: TRBJ1-4
clone_size: -

cdr3_aa: CAWSVQGDQPQHF
cdr3_nt: TGTGCCTGGAGTGTACAGGGCGATCAGCCCCAGCATTTT
cdr3_length: 13
v_call: TRBV30
d_call: -
j_call: TRBJ1-5
clone_size: -

cdr3_aa: CASSLPPGDSVYNEQFF
cdr3_nt: TGTGCCAGCAGCTTGCCTCCGGGGGACTCAGTATACAATGAGCAGTTCTTC
cdr3_length: 17
v_call: TRBV5-4
d_call: -
j_call: TRBJ2-1
clone_size: -

cdr3_aa: CASSSTGYGANVLTF
cdr3_nt: TGTGCCAGCAGTTCGACAGGGTACGGGGCCAACGTCCTGACTTTC
cdr3_length: 15
v_call: TRBV7-9
d_call: TRBD1
j_call: TRBJ2-6
clone_size: -

cdr3_aa: CASSSLAGVDTQYF
cdr3_nt: TGTGCCAGCAGCTCACTAGCGGGAGTCGATACCCAGTACTTC
cdr3_length: 14
v_call: TRBV5-6
d_call: TRBD2
j_call: TRBJ2-5
clone_size: -

cdr3_aa: CATREYSYIQPQHF
cdr3_nt: TGTGCCACTCGGGAGTACTCTTATATTCAGCCCCAGCATTTT
cdr3_length: 14
v_call: TRBV19
d_call: -
j_call: TRBJ1-5
clone_size: -

cdr3_aa: CAWSLSGINEQFF
cdr3_nt: TGTGCCTGGAGTTTAAGCGGGATAAATGAGCAGTTCTTC
cdr3_length: 13
v_call: TRBV30
d_call: TRBD2
j_call: TRBJ2-1
clone_size: -

cdr3_aa: CASSLGTAEAFF
cdr3_nt: TGTGCCAGCAGCTTGGGGACAGCTGAAGCTTTCTTT
cdr3_length: 12
v_call: TRBV7-9
d_call: TRBD1
j_call: TRBJ1-1
clone_size: few

cdr3_aa: CASSPRPGLEKLFF
cdr3_nt: TGCGCCAGCAGCCCCCGGCCAGGGCTTGAAAAACTGTTTTTT
cdr3_length: 14
v_call: TRBV5-1
d_call: -
j_call: TRBJ1-4
clone_size: -

cdr3_aa: CASRAGTGYGYTF
cdr3_nt: TGTGCCAGCAGGGCCGGGACAGGCTATGGCTACACCTTC
cdr3_length: 13
v_call: TRBV6-1
d_call: TRBD1
j_call: TRBJ1-2
clone_size: -

cdr3_aa: CASTRGSGSVKEQYF
cdr3_nt: TGTGCCAGCACCCGTGGTAGCGGGTCTGTGAAAGAGCAGTACTTC
cdr3_length: 15
v_call: TRBV6-1
d_call: TRBD2
j_call: TRBJ2-7
clone_size: -